Below, 29 T cell receptor beta chains from the same sample are listed, as sequenced in a study of OX40 agonist ivuxolimab in advanced cancers. Assay: immunoSEQ multiplex PCR; the TCRdb copy retains only in-frame clones and omits some. The sample carries around 66,000 clones, roughly 85% recorded once. The sequencing used CD4+ or CD8+ T cells sorted from blood, collected in a trial of the OX40 agonist ivuxolimab. Source of these receptors: an adult with an advanced solid tumor such as melanoma, head and neck, liver or kidney cancer.

The chain joins TRBV19 to TRBJ2-3; TRBD1 or TRBD2 may be the D gene (6 bases each). The germline V gene encodes CDR1 LNHDA and CDR2 SQIVND (reference sequence). Trimming left V 9 bases short and J 1 base short, with 20 bases between. The CDR3 has 16 amino acids. The CDR3 reads CASTRGGSSRTDTQYF. For the CDR3, the DNA is TGTGCCAGCACTCGAGGGGGGTCCTCTCGCACAGATACGCAGTATTTT.

The chain combines TRBV18 with TRBJ1-2; perhaps TRBD1 as D (5 bases). V was cut by 3 bases and J by 3 bases, with 14 bases left in between. In germline, CDR1 is KGHSH, CDR2 LQKENI. This CDR3 has 15 residues. CDR3 sequence (DNA): TGTGCCAGCTCACCCGGGGGTCTTGGAGACTATGGCTACACCTTC. This translates into CASSPGGLGDYGYTF.

This chain links TRBV19 with TRBJ1-1, with TRBD1 matching 7 bases. From germline, CDR1 is LNHDA and CDR2 SQIVND (reference sequence). The V gene end was trimmed by 4 bases and the J gene end by 4 bases; junction bases not matched to a gene: 3. The CDR3 runs 13 residues. The CDR3 DNA sequence: TGTGCCAGTAGTAAGAGGGGGCTCACTGAAGCTTTCTTT. Amino acid sequence: CASSKRGLTEAFF.

The J gene is TRBJ2-7, the V gene TRBV5-3, with D uncertain. TRBV5-3 is classed as an ORF, of uncertain function. Trimming removed 1 base at V and 2 bases at J, with 7 bases between. The CDR3 runs to 13 residues. The CDR3 region is CARSLTETYEQYV. The CDR3 DNA is TGTGCCAGAAGCTTGACGGAGACCTACGAGCAGTACGTC.

This clone was observed a few times. V usage is TRBV10-3 and J usage is TRBJ2-3, with D possibly called TRBD1 or TRBD2 (7 bases each). The V end was cut by 8 bases, the J end by 3 bases, with 18 bases between. This CDR3 region has 15 residues. Per germline, CDR1 ENHRY and CDR2 SYGVKD. The chain's CDR3 is CAIGQGGGSTDTQYF. CDR3 in DNA: TGTGCCATCGGCCAGGGAGGGGGCTCAACAGATACGCAGTATTTT.

The V gene is TRBV10-3, the J gene TRBJ1-2, with D uncertain. Looked up from germline, CDR1 is ENHRY and CDR2 is SYGVKD. The CDR3 spans 11 residues. Trimming took off 0 bases at V and 8 bases at J, with 4 bases between the two ends. The CDR3 region is CAISESKGYTF. The CDR3 coding sequence is TGTGCCATCAGTGAGTCGAAGGGCTACACCTTC.

The J gene is TRBJ2-2, the V gene TRBV2, with D possibly matching TRBD2 (6 bases). The CDR3 extends over 14 amino acids. Germline V gene sequence: CDR1 SNHLY, CDR2 FYNNEI. V dropped 6 bases and J dropped 5 bases, with 13 bases sitting between them. In DNA form, the CDR3 reads TGTGCCAGCAGGGGCGGGACTGAGACCGGGGAGCTGTTTTTT. Translated, it gives CASRGGTETGELFF.

V is TRBV5-4 and J is TRBJ2-7, with 8 bases identical to TRBD1. The ends lost 2 bases at V and 7 bases at J; junction bases unmatched: 5. Germline values: CDR1 SGHNT, CDR2 YYREEE (reference sequence). The CDR3 length is 13 residues. This CDR3 reads CASSFQGAKEQYF. In nucleotides, the CDR3 is TGTGCCAGCAGCTTCCAGGGGGCGAAGGAGCAGTACTTC. The whole variable domain, filled in from reference TRBV5-4 and TRBJ2-7, reads ETGVTQSPTHLIKTRGQQVTLRCSSQSGHNTVSWYQQALGQGPQFIFQYYREEENGRGNFPPRFSGLQFPNYSSELNVNALELDDSALYLCASSFQGAKEQYFGPGTRLTVT.

V is TRBV29-1 and J is TRBJ2-3; no reliable D call. Trimming took 3 bases from V and 1 from J, leaving 5 bases between them. Germline values: CDR1 SQVTM, CDR2 ANQGSEA. CDR3 length equals 12 residues. The CDR3 is CSVEGGTDTQYF. In nucleotides, the CDR3 is TGCAGCGTTGAGGGCGGCACAGATACGCAGTATTTT.

This rearrangement joins TRBV5-1 to TRBJ2-5; D ambiguous. Deletions cut 0 bases from V and 4 bases from J, with 7 bases between. CDR1 is SGHRS, CDR2 YFSETQ, per germline. The CDR3 runs 13 residues. Here the CDR3 reads CASSLAAGETQYF. The CDR3 nucleotides are TGCGCCAGCAGCTTGGCGGCTGGAGAGACCCAGTACTTC.

This rearrangement joins TRBV2 to TRBJ1-2, with 11 positions matching TRBD1. CDR3 length equals 14 residues. Trimming at V came to 5 bases and at J to 3 bases, leaving 2 bases not matched to a gene. Germline V lookup: CDR1 SNHLY, CDR2 FYNNEI. CDR3 coding DNA: TGTGCCAGCAGTTGGACAGGGGGCGACTATGGCTACACCTTC. It specifies CASSWTGGDYGYTF.

This clone appeared once. The V call is TRBV19, the J call TRBJ2-7, with 10 bases fitting TRBD1. The CDR3 has 15 residues. CDR1 and CDR2 (germline): LNHDA, SQIVND (reference sequence). The trim removed 2 bases at V and 0 bases at J, leaving 1 base unmatched. The DNA of the CDR3 is TGTGCCAGTAGTATAAGACAGGGGGCCTCCTACGAGCAGTACTTC. Encoded protein: CASSIRQGASYEQYF.

This clone was detected only once. The rearrangement uses TRBV5-4 and TRBJ2-7; 9 bases agree with TRBD2. The length of the CDR3 is 16 residues. V gave up 5 bases and J gave up 3 bases; unmatched junction bases: 12. The germline gives CDR1 SGHNT, CDR2 YYREEE (reference sequence). The CDR3 here is CASRAGISGSIYEQYF. The CDR3 DNA reads TGTGCCAGCAGGGCGGGTATTAGCGGGAGCATCTACGAGCAGTACTTC.

The CDR3 is CASTTSGADTQYF. The CDR3 DNA follows: TGTGCCAGCACCACAAGTGGGGCAGATACGCAGTATTTT. The V gene is TRBV6-6, the J gene TRBJ2-3; D is ambiguous. Germline V gives CDR1 MNHNY, CDR2 SVGAGI (reference sequence). Trimming cost V 7 bases and J 4 bases, with 12 bases left between them. The CDR3 loop spans 13 amino acids.

V gene TRBV4-3 combines with J gene TRBJ2-7; 9 bases line up with TRBD2. The J segment lost 0 bases and the V segment lost 4 bases, leaving 7 bases of the junction unmatched. The length of the CDR3 is 16 residues. Germline-derived CDR1 and CDR2 are LGHNA and YSLEER. The CDR3 bases are TGCGCCAGCAGCCGGGACCAGACTAGCGGCTCCTACGAGCAGTACTTC. Translation gives CASSRDQTSGSYEQYF.

This clone was observed once. V is TRBV7-2 and J is TRBJ1-2; D possibly corresponds to TRBD1 (5 bases). Germline V gives CDR1 SGHTA, CDR2 FQGNSA. The V end lost 2 bases, the J end lost 6 bases, and 13 bases lay between the germline ends. The CDR3 is 14 amino acids. The CDR3 loop reads CASSLFSWGDGYTF. Here the CDR3 DNA reads TGTGCCAGCAGCTTATTCTCCTGGGGGGATGGCTACACCTTC. Drawing the rest from reference TRBV7-2 and TRBJ1-2, the complete variable domain is GAGVSQSPSNKVTEKGKDVELRCDPISGHTALYWYRQSLGQGLEFLIYFQGNSAPDKSGLPSDRFSAERTGGSVSTLTIQRTQQEDSAVYLCASSLFSWGDGYTFGSGTRLTVV.

The V gene is TRBV5-4, the J gene TRBJ2-7; tentatively, D is TRBD2 (5 bases). Germline V gene sequence: CDR1 SGHNT, CDR2 YYREEE (reference sequence). V lost 3 bases and J 4 bases, leaving 20 bases between the germline ends. The CDR3 runs 16 residues. The CDR3 is CASSSATTKIEYEQYF. The DNA of the CDR3 is TGTGCCAGCAGCTCCGCTACGACTAAGATCGAGTACGAGCAGTACTTC.

The chain joins TRBV9 to TRBJ2-3; 9 bases agree with TRBD1. V shed 0 bases and J 6 bases; nucleotides not matched to a gene: 5. CDR3 length equals 15 residues. Germline V lookup: CDR1 SGDLS, CDR2 YYNGEE. The CDR3 nucleotides read TGTGCCAGCAGCGTAGTACAGGGGGCACCCGATACGCAGTATTTT. As protein: CASSVVQGAPDTQYF.

V and J are TRBV2 and TRBJ2-7; D might be TRBD1 (5 bases). V lost 7 bases and J lost 3, with 16 bases in between. The CDR3 has 14 amino acids. From germline, CDR1 is SNHLY and CDR2 FYNNEI. For the CDR3, the DNA is TGTGCCAGCAACCCCCTGACAGTGGGCTACGAGCAGTACGTC. Translation gives CASNPLTVGYEQYV.

CDR3 region: CASSQTSGTDTQYF. The CDR3 nucleotides are TGTGCCAGCTCACAGACTAGCGGCACAGATACGCAGTATTTT. V gene TRBV18 combines with J gene TRBJ2-3, with 8 bases aligning to TRBD2. J gave up 1 base and V 4 bases, and 1 base lay outside the gene matches. Per germline, CDR1 KGHSH and CDR2 LQKENI. The CDR3 contains 14 residues.

J is TRBJ1-2 and V is TRBV5-1, with TRBD1 matching 8 bases. Germline assignment: CDR1 SGHRS and CDR2 YFSETQ. The V segment lost 5 bases and the J segment 10 bases; nucleotides outside the gene matches: 10. The CDR3 consists of 13 residues. CDR3 nucleotides: TGCGCCAGCAGTTCGGGACAGGCTAGTCTCTACACCTTC. This sequence encodes CASSSGQASLYTF.

The V call is TRBV5-4, the J call TRBJ2-1, with 8 positions matching TRBD2. CDR3 length: 16 amino acids. The V segment lost 3 bases and the J segment 7 bases; nucleotides outside the gene matches: 12. The germline CDR1 and CDR2 sequences are SGHNT and YYREEE (reference sequence). The CDR3 sequence: CASSWPGTGGVNEQFF. The CDR3 bases are TGTGCCAGCAGCTGGCCAGGGACGGGGGGGGTTAATGAGCAGTTCTTC.

This chain connects TRBV2 to TRBJ2-3; 7 nucleotides agree with TRBD2. The CDR3 consists of 15 residues. From germline, CDR1 is SNHLY and CDR2 FYNNEI. J lost 0 bases, V lost 2 bases, and 2 bases had no gene match. In DNA form, the CDR3 reads TGTGCCAGCAGTGAAAGGCGGGGGAGCACAGATACGCAGTATTTT. Translated, it gives CASSERRGSTDTQYF.

This clone was seen just once. This chain joins TRBV5-4 and TRBJ2-7; 10 bases map to TRBD2. CDR3 length equals 15 residues. The V segment lost 0 bases and the J segment 3 bases; nucleotides outside the gene matches: 3. The germline V gene encodes CDR1 SGHNT and CDR2 YYREEE (reference sequence). CDR3 DNA: TGTGCCAGCAGCTTGGGACTAGCGGGTTTCTACGAGCAGTACTTC. Encoded protein: CASSLGLAGFYEQYF.

The chain joins TRBV6-1 to TRBJ1-1; D call uncertain. In germline, CDR1 is MNHNS, CDR2 SASEGT. The CDR3 is made up of 14 amino acids. V lost 0 bases and J lost 5, with 10 bases in between. The CDR3 here is CASSEAWRETEAFF. The CDR3 DNA reads as TGTGCCAGCAGTGAAGCATGGAGGGAGACTGAAGCTTTCTTT.

Only a few counts were recorded for this clone. The rearrangement uses TRBV5-1 and TRBJ2-3; maybe TRBD1 (6 bases). The CDR3 loop spans 13 amino acids. V gave up 5 bases and J gave up 9 bases, with 16 bases separating them. Germline CDR1 reads SGHRS; CDR2 reads YFSETQ. The CDR3: CASRDPNRETQYF. The CDR3 nucleotides read TGCGCCAGCAGGGACCCCAACAGGGAGACGCAGTATTTT.

This clone was counted once. The J gene is TRBJ1-1, the V gene TRBV19, with D perhaps TRBD1 (5 bases). Germline V gene data show CDR1 as LNHDA and CDR2 as SQIVND (reference sequence). The CDR3 sequence is 11 residues long. V was trimmed by 5 bases and J by 7 bases, leaving 8 bases between them. The CDR3 reads CASSRQYEAFF. CDR3 sequence (DNA): TGTGCCAGTAGTCGACAGTATGAAGCTTTCTTT.

This chain uses TRBV2 with TRBJ1-2; TRBD1 might be the D (6 bases). This CDR3 contains 13 residues. Germline CDR1 reads SNHLY; CDR2 reads FYNNEI. V lost 6 bases, J lost 6 bases, and 14 bases lay in between. The CDR3 DNA sequence: TGTGCCAGCAGCCTGGACAGAAATAATGGCTACACCTTC. As protein: CASSLDRNNGYTF.

The chain carries TRBV7-9 and TRBJ2-3, with D possibly being TRBD1 (7 bases). Germline CDR1 SEHNR, CDR2 FQNEAQ (reference sequence). The CDR3 covers 17 residues. The V and J ends lost 5 bases and 1 base respectively, with 19 bases between them. This CDR3 reads CASSPSRGVLGTDTQYF. CDR3 in DNA: TGTGCCAGCAGCCCCAGCAGGGGGGTACTGGGCACAGATACGCAGTATTTT.